These T cell receptor beta chains were read from a single sample in a study of T cells in pancreatic ductal adenocarcinoma. Some clones are missing from TCRdb's copy, which holds only in-frame ones; the method was immunoSEQ multiplex PCR. The table shows about 98,000 clones, with about 95% occurring only once. Material: PBMCs. The receptor set was obtained from a human donor with pancreatic ductal adenocarcinoma. Each CDR3 is given with its conserved first and last residue. The D gene is left open where the match is weak. Clone size is shown for a subset of rows, as once, few, many or a class of expanded clone.

>.|TRBJ2-7|.|TRBV27
TGTGCCAGCAGTTTAAACAGGGTGTCCTACGAGCAGTACTTC
CASSLNRVSYEQYF
>TRBD1|TRBJ2-5|.|TRBV29-1
TGCAGCGTTGAAGATACAGGGGGCCAAGAGACCCAGTACTTC
CSVEDTGGQETQYF
>.|TRBJ2-7|.|TRBV11-1
TGTGCCAGCAGCTTTACGGACGAGCAGTACTTC
CASSFTDEQYF
>TRBD1|TRBJ1-3|.|TRBV29-1
TGCAGCGTTTGGACCACGGACAGGGGAGGAAACACCATATATTTT
CSVWTTDRGGNTIYF
>TRBD2|TRBJ2-3|.|TRBV10-2
TGCGCCAGCAGTGAGCCAGGGAGGGGAGATACGCAGTATTTT
CASSEPGRGDTQYF
>TRBD2|TRBJ2-3|.|TRBV11-2
TGTGCCAGCACCACGGGAGGGGCGACCACAGATACGCAGTATTTT
CASTTGGATTDTQYF
>TRBD2|TRBJ2-4|once|TRBV4-3
TGCGCCAGCAGCCAGTCGGGGGGGGAAAACATTCAGTACTTC
CASSQSGGENIQYF
>.|TRBJ1-2|.|TRBV5-1
TGCGCCAGCAGCCCCGAGGGCATCAGCTATGGCTACACCTTC
CASSPEGISYGYTF
>TRBD1|TRBJ1-4|.|TRBV7-8
TGTGCCAGCAGCTTCAGACTAGACATACTCGGGACAGGGGTGGAAAAACTGTTTTTT
CASSFRLDILGTGVEKLFF
>.|TRBJ2-7|.|TRBV13
TGTGCCAGCAGTCGGAAGGGGGAGGGCGAGCAGTACTTC
CASSRKGEGEQYF
>TRBD1|TRBJ1-4|.|TRBV15
TGTGCCACCAGCAGACCGGGACAGGGATATGAAAAACTGTTTTTT
CATSRPGQGYEKLFF
>.|TRBJ1-5|.|TRBV5-6
TGTGCCAGCAGCTTAGGCGCGGGCCAGCCCCAGCATTTT
CASSLGAGQPQHF
>.|TRBJ2-1|.|TRBV13
TGTGCCAGCAGCTCTCAGGGCAATGAGCAGTTCTTC
CASSSQGNEQFF
>TRBD2|TRBJ2-5|.|TRBV30
TGTGCCTGGACTAGCGGAGAGACCCAGTACTTC
CAWTSGETQYF
>.|TRBJ1-3|.|TRBV7-2
TGTGCCAGCAGCTTAGCAGGGGCAGGAAACACCATATATTTT
CASSLAGAGNTIYF
>.|TRBJ2-7|.|TRBV7-8
TGTGCCAGCAGCCACGGGAGCTCCTACGAGCAGTACTTC
CASSHGSSYEQYF
>.|TRBJ2-3|once|TRBV7-3
TGTGCCAGCAGCCCAATTCACGAGGATACGCAGTATTTT
CASSPIHEDTQYF
>.|TRBJ2-7|once|TRBV4-1
TGCGCCAGCAGCCAACTGAACGGCTACGAGCAGTACTTC
CASSQLNGYEQYF
>TRBD1|TRBJ2-7|once|TRBV4-1
TGCGCCAGCAGCCAAGATGTAGGACAGGGGGCCCTAAAGCTCTACGAGCAGTACTTC
CASSQDVGQGALKLYEQYF
>TRBD2|TRBJ2-2|.|TRBV10-3
TGTGCCATCAGTGGGACTAGCGGGACCGGGGAGCTGTTTTTT
CAISGTSGTGELFF
>.|TRBJ2-3|.|TRBV7-9
TGTGCCAGCAGCTTAGGGGGTGGAGGGACGCAGTATTTT
CASSLGGGGTQYF
>.|TRBJ1-1|.|TRBV2
TGTGCCAGCAGCGCCCAATCAGGGCTGGGCGCTTTCTTT
CASSAQSGLGAFF
>.|TRBJ2-7|.|TRBV7-2
TGTGCCAGCAGCCGTAACGCGTACGAGCAGTACTTC
CASSRNAYEQYF
>.|TRBJ1-1|.|TRBV19
TGTGCCACCGGACAGATGGCTGAAGCTTTCTTT
CATGQMAEAFF
>.|TRBJ2-5|few|TRBV9
TGTGCCAGCAGCGTCATAGGGACATCCGACCAAACCCAGTACTTC
CASSVIGTSDQTQYF
>TRBD1|TRBJ2-2|.|TRBV18
TGTGCCAGCTCCCGTACAGGGGGCGCGAACACCGGGGAGCTGTTTTTT
CASSRTGGANTGELFF
>.|TRBJ1-5|.|TRBV7-2
TGTGCCAGCAGCTTAGGGACAGACCAAAGCAATCAGCCCCAGCATTTT
CASSLGTDQSNQPQHF
>TRBD1|TRBJ1-2|.|TRBV11-2
TGTGCCAGCAGCTCTCACAGGGGGCACAGCACCTTC
CASSSHRGHSTF
>.|TRBJ2-7|.|TRBV11-2
TGTGCCAGCAGCTTCGTCTCGACAACCTACGAGCAGTACTTC
CASSFVSTTYEQYF
>.|TRBJ1-3|.|TRBV9
TGTGCCAGCAGCGTAGGACGCGGGGCAGGAAACACCATATATTTT
CASSVGRGAGNTIYF
>TRBD2|TRBJ2-3|.|TRBV7-3
TGTGCCAGCAGCCCCGTAGGTGGGAGGGCCCAAGATACGCAGTATTTT
CASSPVGGRAQDTQYF
>.|TRBJ2-7|.|TRBV5-1
TGCGCCAGCAGCTTGGAGGACAGACAGCTCTACGAGCAGTACTTC
CASSLEDRQLYEQYF
>.|TRBJ2-7|.|TRBV4-3
TGCGCCAGCAGCCAGCCTAAAAACTACGAGCAGTACTTC
CASSQPKNYEQYF
>TRBD1|TRBJ2-7|.|TRBV5-1
TGCGCCAGCAGCAGCCCGGGACAGCGTACCTACGAGCAGTACTTC
CASSSPGQRTYEQYF
>TRBD1|TRBJ2-7|.|TRBV13
TGTGCCAGCAGCCCCCAGACAGGGTTTCGGACCGAGCAGTACTTC
CASSPQTGFRTEQYF
>TRBD2|TRBJ2-4|.|TRBV29-1
TGCAGCGTTGCGCTAGCGGGAGGTCACGTAGCCAAAAACATTCAGTACTTC
CSVALAGGHVAKNIQYF
>TRBD1|TRBJ1-1|.|TRBV6-4
TGTGCCAGCAGGATGACAGGGGTCGGGAACACTGAAGCTTTCTTT
CASRMTGVGNTEAFF
>.|TRBJ2-7|.|TRBV29-1
TGCAGCGTTGAATTAGTTGCCTCCTACGAGCAGTACTTC
CSVELVASYEQYF
>.|TRBJ2-2|once|TRBV7-3
TGTGCCAGCAGCTTAATGCAGGCTCCTGGGGAGCTGTTTTTT
CASSLMQAPGELFF
>.|TRBJ1-5|.|TRBV2
TGTGCCAGCAGCTCCGGGGGGAATAGCAATCAGCCCCAGCATTTT
CASSSGGNSNQPQHF
>.|TRBJ1-1|.|TRBV5-4
TGTGCCAGCAGCTTGGGCTCCCTCGGAGGGCGGACTGAAGCTTTCTTT
CASSLGSLGGRTEAFF
>TRBD1|TRBJ2-7|.|TRBV9
TGTGCCAGCAGCGCAGTGCCAGGGGGCTCCTACGAGCAGTACTTC
CASSAVPGGSYEQYF
>TRBD1|TRBJ1-5|once|TRBV2
TGTGCCAGCAGCGAAATTGGTCAGGGGGCGTATCAGCCCCAGCATTTT
CASSEIGQGAYQPQHF
>TRBD2|TRBJ2-7|.|TRBV10-3
TGTGCCATCAGTGAGTCAAGGACTAGCCAGACACAGTACTTC
CAISESRTSQTQYF
>TRBD2|TRBJ2-7|.|TRBV7-8
TGTGCCAGCAGCTTAAAGCGGGAGGCATTAGGTGACTACGAGCAGTACTTC
CASSLKREALGDYEQYF
>.|TRBJ1-1|.|TRBV28
TGTGCCAGCAGTTTATTGCGAGCCGAAGCTTTCTTT
CASSLLRAEAFF
>.|TRBJ1-2|.|TRBV28
TGTGCCAGCAGTTTATGGGTCATAAGGGAGAGTGGCTACACCTTC
CASSLWVIRESGYTF
>TRBD2|TRBJ2-5|few|TRBV7-9
TGTGCCAGCAGCCCGACTAGCGGGAGATGGAGAGAGACCCAGTACTTC
CASSPTSGRWRETQYF
>TRBD2|TRBJ2-3|.|TRBV14
TGTGCCAGCAGCCTCCTAGCGGGAAATACGGATACGCAGTATTTT
CASSLLAGNTDTQYF
>.|TRBJ2-7|.|TRBV10-3
TGTGCCATCAGTTGGACAGCTGCCTACGAGCAGTACTTC
CAISWTAAYEQYF
>TRBD1|TRBJ2-1|.|TRBV2
TGTGCCAGCAGGGGACAGGTCGCCTACAATGAGCAGTTCTTC
CASRGQVAYNEQFF
>.|TRBJ1-3|.|TRBV29-1
TGCAGCGTTGACGGGGGACGGGGCAGAAACACCATATATTTT
CSVDGGRGRNTIYF
>TRBD2|TRBJ2-7|.|TRBV28
TGTGCCAGCAGCCACCTCACCGGGACTAGCGGTCCTCCGGGACCTTACGAGCAGTACTTC
CASSHLTGTSGPPGPYEQYF
>TRBD1|TRBJ2-7|.|TRBV2
TGTGCCAGCAAAAGATCGGGACAGGGGCTCTACGAGCAGTACTTC
CASKRSGQGLYEQYF
>TRBD2|TRBJ2-7|.|TRBV5-4
TGTGCCAGCAGCTCGGGGGGGGAACAGGAGCCCTACGAGCAGTACTTC
CASSSGGEQEPYEQYF